Detailed here is one T cell receptor beta chain. What it binds is unknown. This specimen comes from a study of T cell repertoires in cytomegalovirus infection. Study in general: HLA-C-restricted CMV epitopes, recently identified, and well-studied HLA-B-restricted ones were used by the study. Public TCR beta signature analysis indicated the presence of both CMV infection and matching HLA type.

Using its own MiXCR run on the reads, TCRdb lists one record per CDR3 protein. The sample gives about 920,000 distinct CDR3 sequences, 30% to 40% of which show up once; 13% is in the top ten. This CDR3 is built from 14 residues. Germline loops: CDR1 SEHNR, CDR2 FQNEAQ (reference sequence). V was pared by 6 bases and J by 7 bases, with 6 bases of the junction left unmatched. Overall study findings and caveats: Based on cumulative public TCR beta family frequency, carriers of CMV plus the relevant HLA were identified. Dominating the ex vivo response were TCR beta clonotypes that were CMV-specific and HLA-C-restricted.

The sequence was collected from a human donor in good health (CMV status not recorded). Some clones in this sample may be carry-over from other donors' samples. The specimen was cultured CD8+ T cells from PBMCs, collected from culture after CMV antigen stimulation. The J gene is TRBJ2-6, the V gene TRBV7-9; 7 bases match TRBD1. The CDR3 DNA reads TGTGCCAGCAGAAAACAGGGGATCGCCAACGTCCTGACTTTC. Translated, it gives CASRKQGIANVLTF.